These 24 T cell receptor beta chains were all obtained from the same sample, sequenced in a study of blood T cell repertoires in COVID-19. This table comes from immunoSEQ multiplex PCR, and its TCRdb copy is limited to in-frame clones, with some not included. The sample carries roughly 190,000 clones, about four fifths recorded once. Material for sequencing was peripheral blood. Every receptor here comes from a man aged 60-69 years with acute or convalescent COVID-19.

The chain employs TRBV25-1 and TRBJ2-7, with TRBD2 matching over 7 bases. The CDR3 is 15 amino acids. Germline V lookup: CDR1 MGHDK, CDR2 SYGVNS. J gave up 2 bases and V 5 bases, and 9 bases lay outside the gene matches. CDR3 loop: CASSPTSATPYEQYF. CDR3 DNA: TGTGCCAGCAGTCCTACTAGCGCCACCCCCTACGAGCAGTACTTC.

This chain's CDR3 is CASSTQPGQGSNQPQHF. The DNA of the CDR3 is TGTGCCAGCAGTACCCAACCGGGACAGGGTAGCAATCAGCCCCAGCATTTT. V gene TRBV2 combines with J gene TRBJ1-5; 9 bases are a match to TRBD1. The V segment lost 5 bases and the J segment 0 bases; nucleotides outside the gene matches: 8. Germline CDR1 is SNHLY and CDR2 is FYNNEI. This CDR3 comprises 17 residues.

The J gene is TRBJ1-6, the V gene TRBV12-5; no definite D call. The CDR3 length is 11 residues. Between the trimmed V and J ends, which lost 6 bases and 7 bases, there was a span of 4 bases. In germline, CDR1 is LGHNT, CDR2 FRNRAP. CDR3 amino acids: CASGRNSPLHF. CDR3 coding DNA: TGTGCTAGTGGCCGGAATTCACCCCTCCACTTT.

The rearrangement joins TRBV11-2 to TRBJ2-7, with TRBD2 as a possible D gene (5 bases). There are 15 residues in the CDR3. Germline V gives CDR1 SGHAT, CDR2 FQNNGV. Trimming pared 5 bases from V and 3 bases from J, leaving 17 bases between. Written as DNA, the CDR3 is TGTGCCAGCAGCCCCCGGGGAAAAAGCCTCTACGAGCAGTACTTC. Translating gives CASSPRGKSLYEQYF.

This chain joins TRBV5-1 and TRBJ2-7, with 9 bases fitting TRBD1. V gave up 3 bases and J gave up 3 bases; unmatched junction bases: 4. The CDR3 has 14 amino acids. The V gene's germline CDR1 is SGHRS and CDR2 YFSETQ. The CDR3 loop reads CASSWGTGNYEQYF. For the CDR3, the DNA is TGCGCCAGCAGCTGGGGGACAGGGAACTACGAGCAGTACTTC.

As regards this clone: Other DNA sequences in the same sample also yield this CDR3. The CDR3 reads CASSTDRGNGYTF. The CDR3 DNA reads TGTGCCAGTAGTACGGACAGGGGGAACGGCTACACCTTC. The chain is built from TRBV19 and TRBJ1-2, with 10 positions matching TRBD1. The V gene end was trimmed by 4 bases and the J gene end by 8 bases; junction bases not matched to a gene: 4. Per the germline V gene, CDR1 is LNHDA and CDR2 is SQIVND (reference sequence). The CDR3 loop spans 13 amino acids.

This rearrangement joins TRBV12-5 to TRBJ2-1; tentative D call: TRBD1 (6 bases). CDR3 length: 11 amino acids. The germline gives CDR1 LGHNT, CDR2 FRNRAP. V was shortened by 10 bases and J by 14 bases, with 18 bases between the two germline ends. The CDR3 sequence: CANQNRESKFF. The CDR3 DNA follows: TGTGCTAACCAAAACAGGGAATCGAAGTTCTTC.

This chain links TRBV5-1 with TRBJ1-3; tentative D call: TRBD1 (5 bases). CDR3 length: 17 residues. Germline-derived CDR1 and CDR2 are SGHRS and YFSETQ. The ends were cut back, 1 base at V and 2 bases at J, with 16 bases in the middle. The CDR3 DNA sequence: TGCGCCAGCAGCTTGTATTCCACCGGGACTCCTGGAAACACCATATATTTT. As protein: CASSLYSTGTPGNTIYF.

The rearrangement uses TRBV7-3 and TRBJ2-1; 7 nucleotides align to TRBD2. Germline assignment: CDR1 SGHTA and CDR2 FQGTGA. This CDR3 comprises 16 residues. V gave up 5 bases and J gave up 3 bases; unmatched junction bases: 10. The CDR3 here is CASSPQPSGYYNEQFF. For the CDR3, the DNA is TGTGCCAGCAGCCCCCAGCCTAGCGGCTACTACAATGAGCAGTTCTTC.

The J gene is TRBJ2-7, the V gene TRBV5-1; D gene unclear. Germline-derived CDR1 and CDR2 are SGHRS and YFSETQ. Between the trimmed V and J ends, which lost 0 bases and 5 bases, there was a span of 6 bases. CDR3 length: 12 residues. The CDR3 is CASSLVAHEQYF. The CDR3 DNA is TGCGCCAGCAGCTTGGTGGCCCACGAGCAGTACTTC.

The chain recombines TRBV6-5 with TRBJ1-2; TRBD1 might be the D (6 bases). Trimming took 2 bases from V and 4 from J, leaving 11 bases between them. CDR1 MNHEY and CDR2 SVGAGI come from the germline V gene. CDR3 size: 14 residues. The CDR3 spells CASSYGGSTYGYTF. In DNA form, the CDR3 reads TGTGCCAGCAGTTACGGGGGCAGCACCTATGGCTACACCTTC.

V gene TRBV18 combines with J gene TRBJ2-1; 9 bases fit TRBD1. The CDR3 is 16 residues long. The V gene's germline CDR1 is KGHSH and CDR2 LQKENI. J lost 6 bases, V lost 3 bases, and 9 bases had no gene match. The CDR3 sequence is CASSPGDRVIGNEQFF. The CDR3 coding sequence is TGTGCCAGCTCACCGGGGGACAGGGTAATAGGCAATGAGCAGTTCTTC.

V usage is TRBV6-6 and J usage is TRBJ2-1, with 7 bases aligning to TRBD2. The junction had 3 bases not matched to a gene; V was cut back by 4 bases and J by 0 bases. Germline V gene sequence: CDR1 MNHNY, CDR2 SVGAGI (reference sequence). The CDR3 is 15 amino acids. CDR3 coding DNA: TGTGCCAGCAGTTCTAGCGGTTACTCCTACAATGAGCAGTTCTTC. Amino acid sequence: CASSSSGYSYNEQFF.

The chain is built from TRBV5-1 and TRBJ2-5; TRBD1 matches at 10 bases. The V gene end was trimmed by 4 bases and the J gene end by 5 bases; junction bases not matched to a gene: 5. The germline V gene has CDR1 SGHRS and CDR2 YFSETQ. The CDR3 extends over 14 amino acids. CDR3 sequence reads: CASSRGQGRETQYF. The CDR3, as DNA: TGCGCCAGCAGCCGGGGACAGGGGAGGGAGACCCAGTACTTC.

The V call is TRBV11-2, the J call TRBJ2-3, with a tentative D call TRBD2 (7 bases). Deletions cut 5 bases from V and 1 base from J, with 22 bases between. CDR1 is SGHAT, CDR2 FQNNGV, per germline. This CDR3 has 18 amino acids. CDR3 in amino acids: CASSGRSGGGEGTDTQYF. The DNA of the CDR3 is TGTGCCAGCAGCGGTCGTAGCGGAGGGGGGGAGGGCACAGATACGCAGTATTTT.

The V gene is TRBV2, the J gene TRBJ2-7; D call uncertain. The CDR3 covers 15 residues. CDR1 is SNHLY, CDR2 FYNNEI, per germline. V shed 6 bases and J shed 2 bases, with 17 bases lying between them. The CDR3 region is CASRAQIRFPYEQYF. The DNA of the CDR3 is TGTGCCAGCAGGGCCCAAATTCGTTTCCCCTACGAGCAGTACTTC.

This chain links TRBV11-3 with TRBJ2-1, with 8 nucleotides matching TRBD2. The CDR3 is 16 residues long. Germline CDR1 SGHNT, CDR2 YENEEA. The ends lost 1 base at V and 6 bases at J; junction bases unmatched: 8. Here the CDR3 reads CASSLGRREAVNEQFF. In nucleotides, the CDR3 is TGTGCCAGCAGCTTAGGAAGGCGGGAGGCTGTCAATGAGCAGTTCTTC.

The CDR3 loop is CASSLGSVGETQYF. CDR3 coding DNA: TGTGCCAGCAGCTTAGGGAGCGTCGGGGAGACCCAGTACTTC. The J gene is TRBJ2-5, the V gene TRBV7-9; D uncertain. The CDR3 has 14 residues. V was trimmed by 1 base and J by 5 bases, leaving 11 bases between them. Germline V gene lookup returns CDR1 SEHNR and CDR2 FQNEAQ (reference sequence).

The chain recombines TRBV7-2 with TRBJ1-3; tentatively, D is TRBD1 (6 bases). Germline CDR1 reads SGHTA; CDR2 reads FQGNSA. The CDR3 spans 16 residues. Trimming cost V 1 base and J 3 bases, with 13 bases left between them. CDR3 protein: CASSLDRGGSGNTIYF. The CDR3 bases are TGTGCCAGCAGCTTAGATCGAGGGGGAAGTGGAAACACCATATATTTT.

V is TRBV30 and J is TRBJ1-3, with D unresolved. This CDR3 is 15 amino acids long. The germline V and J ends were trimmed by 0 bases and 2 bases, with 11 bases remaining between them. Germline V gene lookup returns CDR1 GTSNPN and CDR2 SVGIG (reference sequence). As DNA, the CDR3 is TGTGCCTGGAGTGTTCGGGGTACTGCTGGAAACACCATATATTTT. It translates to CAWSVRGTAGNTIYF.

CDR3 amino acids: CASSQPGTSVYGYTF. Written as DNA, the CDR3 is TGCGCCAGCAGCCAACCTGGGACTTCAGTCTATGGCTACACCTTC. The rearrangement links TRBV5-1 to TRBJ1-2, with D perhaps TRBD1 (5 bases). The V gene lost 4 bases and the J gene lost 4 bases, with 17 bases spanning the gap. The CDR3 covers 15 residues. CDR1 is SGHRS, CDR2 YFSETQ, per germline.

The rearrangement joins TRBV30 to TRBJ2-7; possibly TRBD2 for D (6 bases). Germline V lookup: CDR1 GTSNPN, CDR2 SVGIG (reference sequence). Trimming took off 1 base at V and 5 bases at J, with 12 bases between the two ends. The CDR3 extends over 13 amino acids. CDR3 residues: CAWSGPSGDEQYF. In DNA form, the CDR3 reads TGTGCCTGGAGTGGCCCGTCGGGAGACGAGCAGTACTTC.

The chain links TRBV5-1 to TRBJ2-1; D unclear. V lost 0 bases to trimming and J lost 0 bases, with 10 bases between them. Per the germline V gene, CDR1 is SGHRS and CDR2 is YFSETQ. The CDR3 consists of 16 residues. The chain's CDR3 is CASSLGLQSSYNEQFF. CDR3 coding DNA: TGCGCCAGCAGCTTGGGACTTCAAAGCTCCTACAATGAGCAGTTCTTC.

The rearrangement uses TRBV27 and TRBJ2-3, with a tentative D call TRBD2 (5 bases). There are 16 residues in the CDR3. Germline CDR1 MNHEY, CDR2 SMNVEV (reference sequence). Deletions cut 4 bases from V and 4 bases from J, with 18 bases between. The CDR3 is CASSYANVGVADTQYF. In DNA form, the CDR3 reads TGTGCCAGCAGTTACGCCAACGTCGGGGTTGCAGATACGCAGTATTTT.